This T cell receptor (beta chain) was retrieved from a study of graft-versus-host responses after intestinal transplantation. V dropped 4 bases and J dropped 2 bases, with 2 bases sitting between them. CDR1 DFQATT and CDR2 SNEGSKA come from the germline V gene (reference sequence). This CDR3 region has 10 residues. Method: immunoSEQ multiplex PCR; TCRdb's copy keeps in-frame clones and lacks some. This table holds around 100,000 clones, roughly 92% found once. Of note for this clone: Its target is unknown.

The receptor comes from a human donor who was the organ donor for an intestinal transplant. The chain is built from TRBV20-1 and TRBJ1-1; no firm D call. The sample consisted of unstimulated CD4+ T cells sorted from spleen or lymph node cells, taken before transplant. The CDR3 reads CSAINTEAFF. The CDR3 coding sequence is TGCAGTGCTATTAACACTGAAGCTTTCTTT.